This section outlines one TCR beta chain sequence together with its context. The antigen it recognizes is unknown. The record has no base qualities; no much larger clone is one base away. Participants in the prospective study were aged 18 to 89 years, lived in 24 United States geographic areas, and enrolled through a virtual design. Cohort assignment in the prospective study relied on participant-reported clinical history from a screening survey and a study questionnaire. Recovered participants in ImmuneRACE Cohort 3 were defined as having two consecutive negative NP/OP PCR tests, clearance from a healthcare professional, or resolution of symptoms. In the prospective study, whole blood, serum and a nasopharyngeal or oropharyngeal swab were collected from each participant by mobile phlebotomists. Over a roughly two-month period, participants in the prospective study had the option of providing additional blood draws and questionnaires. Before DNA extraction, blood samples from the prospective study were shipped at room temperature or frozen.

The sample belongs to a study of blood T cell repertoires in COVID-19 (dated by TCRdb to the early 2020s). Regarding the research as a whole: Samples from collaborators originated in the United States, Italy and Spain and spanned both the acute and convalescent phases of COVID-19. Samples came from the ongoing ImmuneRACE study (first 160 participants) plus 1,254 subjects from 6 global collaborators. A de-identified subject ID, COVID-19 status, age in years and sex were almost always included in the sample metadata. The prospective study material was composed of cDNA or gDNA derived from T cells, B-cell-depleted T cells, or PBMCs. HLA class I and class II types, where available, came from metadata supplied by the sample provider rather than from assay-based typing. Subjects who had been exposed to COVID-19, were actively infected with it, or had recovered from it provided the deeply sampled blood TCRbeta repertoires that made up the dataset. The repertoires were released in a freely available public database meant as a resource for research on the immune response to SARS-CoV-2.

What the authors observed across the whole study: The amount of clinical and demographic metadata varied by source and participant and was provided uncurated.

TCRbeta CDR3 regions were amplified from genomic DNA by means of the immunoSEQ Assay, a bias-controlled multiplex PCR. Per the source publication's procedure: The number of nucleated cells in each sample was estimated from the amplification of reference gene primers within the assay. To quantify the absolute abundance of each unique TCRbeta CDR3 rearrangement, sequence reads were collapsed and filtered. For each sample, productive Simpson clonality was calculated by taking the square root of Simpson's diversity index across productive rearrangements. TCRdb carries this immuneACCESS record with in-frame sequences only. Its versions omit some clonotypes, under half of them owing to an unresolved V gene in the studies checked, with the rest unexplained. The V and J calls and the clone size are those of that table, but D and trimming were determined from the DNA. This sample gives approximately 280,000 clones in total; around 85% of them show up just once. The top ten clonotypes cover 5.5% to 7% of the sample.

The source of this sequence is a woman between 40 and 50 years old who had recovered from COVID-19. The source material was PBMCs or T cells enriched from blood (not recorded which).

The CDR3 region: CAWRAPGQVAKNIQYF. The DNA sequence is TGTGCCTGGAGAGCACCGGGACAAGTAGCCAAAAACATTCAGTACTTC. This sequence uses TRBV30 and TRBJ2-4; D gene: possibly TRBD1, on 6 matching bases. The germline V gene (reference sequence) sets CDR1 to GTSNPN and CDR2 to SVGIG. V is shortened by 3 bases, J by 0 bases, and the region joining them spans 15 bases. The CDR3 holds 16 amino acids from the cysteine to the phenylalanine. The read is trimmed to its CDR3 DNA, 48 bases read in frame from base 1.